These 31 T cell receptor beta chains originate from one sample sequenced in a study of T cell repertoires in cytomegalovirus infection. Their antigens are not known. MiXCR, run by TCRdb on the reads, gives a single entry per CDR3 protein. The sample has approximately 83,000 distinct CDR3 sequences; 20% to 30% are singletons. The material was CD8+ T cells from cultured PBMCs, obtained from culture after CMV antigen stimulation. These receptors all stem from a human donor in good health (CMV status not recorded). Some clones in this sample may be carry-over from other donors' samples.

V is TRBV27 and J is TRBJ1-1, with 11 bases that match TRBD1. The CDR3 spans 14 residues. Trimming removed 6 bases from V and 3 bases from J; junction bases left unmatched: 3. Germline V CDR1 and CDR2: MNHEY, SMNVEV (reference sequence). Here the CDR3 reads CASRGTGGYTEAFF. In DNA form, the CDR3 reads TGTGCCAGCAGGGGGACAGGGGGGTACACTGAAGCTTTCTTT.

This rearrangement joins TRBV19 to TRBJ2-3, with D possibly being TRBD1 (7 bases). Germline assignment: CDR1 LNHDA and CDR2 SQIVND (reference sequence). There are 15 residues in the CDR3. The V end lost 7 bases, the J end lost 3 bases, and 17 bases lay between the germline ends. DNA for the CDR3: TGTGCCAGTACCCATCAGACAGGGAGGACAGATACGCAGTATTTT. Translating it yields CASTHQTGRTDTQYF.

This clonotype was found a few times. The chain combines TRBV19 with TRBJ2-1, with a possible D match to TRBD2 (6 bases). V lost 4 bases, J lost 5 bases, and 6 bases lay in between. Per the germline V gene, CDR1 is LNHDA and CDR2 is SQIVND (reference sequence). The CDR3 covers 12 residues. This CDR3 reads CASSSGNNEQFF. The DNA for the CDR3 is TGTGCCAGTAGTAGCGGGAACAATGAGCAGTTCTTC.

The CDR3 DNA reads TGTGCCAGCCACGGGGGATCCGATGGCGGGGGGCCTGCCATGGAGACCCAGTACTTC. Its translation is CASHGGSDGGGPAMETQYF. V gene TRBV25-1 combines with J gene TRBJ2-5, with 8 bases matching TRBD2. The CDR3 is 19 residues long. CDR1 MGHDK and CDR2 SYGVNS come from the germline V gene. Trimming removed 8 bases from V and 5 bases from J; junction bases left unmatched: 25.

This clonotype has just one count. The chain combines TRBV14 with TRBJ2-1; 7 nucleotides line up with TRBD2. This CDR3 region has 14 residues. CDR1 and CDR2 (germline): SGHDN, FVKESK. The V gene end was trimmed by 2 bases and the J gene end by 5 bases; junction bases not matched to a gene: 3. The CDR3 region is CASSQRGGDNEQFF. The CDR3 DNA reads TGTGCCAGCAGCCAACGCGGGGGAGACAATGAGCAGTTCTTC.

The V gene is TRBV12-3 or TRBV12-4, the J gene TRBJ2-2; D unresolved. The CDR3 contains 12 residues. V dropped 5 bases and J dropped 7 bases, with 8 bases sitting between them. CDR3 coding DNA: TGTGCCAGCAGTGGCTACAGCGGGGAGCTGTTTTTT. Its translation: CASSGYSGELFF.

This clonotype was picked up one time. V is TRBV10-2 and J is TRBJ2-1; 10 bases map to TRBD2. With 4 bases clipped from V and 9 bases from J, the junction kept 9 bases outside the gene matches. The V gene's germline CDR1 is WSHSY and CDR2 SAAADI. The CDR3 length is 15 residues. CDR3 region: CASSVTSGRALEQFF. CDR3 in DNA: TGCGCCAGCAGTGTGACCAGCGGGAGGGCCCTTGAGCAGTTCTTC.

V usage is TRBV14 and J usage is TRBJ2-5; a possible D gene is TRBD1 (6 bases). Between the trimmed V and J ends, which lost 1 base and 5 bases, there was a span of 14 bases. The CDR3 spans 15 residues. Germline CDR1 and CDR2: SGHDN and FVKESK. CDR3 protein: CASSQGQVLGETQYF. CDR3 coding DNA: TGTGCCAGCAGCCAAGGACAGGTCTTAGGGGAGACCCAGTACTTC. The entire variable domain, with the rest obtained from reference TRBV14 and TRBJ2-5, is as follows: EAGVTQFPSHSVIEKGQTVTLRCDPISGHDNLYWYRRVMGKEIKFLLHFVKESKQDESGMPNNRFLAERTGGTYSTLKVQPAELEDSGVYFCASSQGQVLGETQYFGPGTRLLVL.

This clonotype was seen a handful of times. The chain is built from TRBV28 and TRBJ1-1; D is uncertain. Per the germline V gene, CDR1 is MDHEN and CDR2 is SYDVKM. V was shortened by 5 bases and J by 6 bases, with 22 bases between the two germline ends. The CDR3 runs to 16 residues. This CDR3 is CASSPTYSQARSEAFF. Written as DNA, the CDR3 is TGTGCCAGCAGTCCGACGTACAGCCAAGCTCGGTCTGAAGCTTTCTTT.

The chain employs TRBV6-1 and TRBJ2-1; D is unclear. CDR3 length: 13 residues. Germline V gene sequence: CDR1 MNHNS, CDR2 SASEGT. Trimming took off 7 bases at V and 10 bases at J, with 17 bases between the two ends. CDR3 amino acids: CASTGVSLIEQFF. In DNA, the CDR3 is TGTGCCAGCACAGGTGTCAGCTTAATCGAGCAGTTCTTC.

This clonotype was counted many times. For the CDR3, the DNA is TGTGCCAGCAGCCAAGCGGTCTGGGAGACAGGCAGCTCTGGGGCCAACGTCCTGACTTTC. It codes for CASSQAVWETGSSGANVLTF. The J gene is TRBJ2-6, the V gene TRBV14, with a possible D match to TRBD1 (6 bases). Trimming removed 1 base at V and 0 bases at J, with 19 bases between. The CDR3 length is 20 residues. Germline V gene data show CDR1 as SGHDN and CDR2 as FVKESK.

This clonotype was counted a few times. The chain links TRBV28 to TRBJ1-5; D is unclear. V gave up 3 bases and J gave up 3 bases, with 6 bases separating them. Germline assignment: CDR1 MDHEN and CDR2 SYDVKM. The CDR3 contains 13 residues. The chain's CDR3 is CASSFWDNQPQHF. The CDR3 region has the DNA TGTGCCAGCAGTTTTTGGGACAATCAGCCCCAGCATTTT.

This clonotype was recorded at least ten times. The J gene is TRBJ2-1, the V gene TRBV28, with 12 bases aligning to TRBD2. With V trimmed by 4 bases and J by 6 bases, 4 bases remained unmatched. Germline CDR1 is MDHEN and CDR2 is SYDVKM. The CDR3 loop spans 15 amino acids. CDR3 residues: CASSSTSGGFNEQFF. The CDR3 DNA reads TGTGCCAGCAGTTCAACTAGCGGGGGGTTCAATGAGCAGTTCTTC.

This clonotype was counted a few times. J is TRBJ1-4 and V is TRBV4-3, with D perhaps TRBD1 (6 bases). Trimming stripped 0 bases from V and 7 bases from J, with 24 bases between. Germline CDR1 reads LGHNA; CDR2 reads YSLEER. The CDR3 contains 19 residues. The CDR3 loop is CASSQDEAEDTGLAEKLFF. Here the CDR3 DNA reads TGCGCCAGCAGCCAAGACGAAGCGGAGGATACAGGGTTGGCTGAAAAACTGTTTTTT.

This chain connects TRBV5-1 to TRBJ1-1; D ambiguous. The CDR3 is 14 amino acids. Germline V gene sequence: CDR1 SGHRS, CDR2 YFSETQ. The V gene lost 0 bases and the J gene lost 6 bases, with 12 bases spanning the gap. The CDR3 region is CASSLVMYQAEAFF. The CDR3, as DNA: TGCGCCAGCAGCTTGGTCATGTATCAGGCTGAAGCTTTCTTT.

CDR3 sequence reads: CSAREGTGVPYGYTF. CDR3 DNA sequence: TGCAGTGCTAGAGAAGGGACAGGGGTCCCATATGGCTACACCTTC. The V gene is TRBV20-1, the J gene TRBJ1-2; 10 bases agree with TRBD1. This CDR3 contains 15 residues. V shed 0 bases, J shed 5 bases, and the junction held 6 bases outside the gene matches. Germline V gene lookup returns CDR1 DFQATT and CDR2 SNEGSKA (reference sequence).

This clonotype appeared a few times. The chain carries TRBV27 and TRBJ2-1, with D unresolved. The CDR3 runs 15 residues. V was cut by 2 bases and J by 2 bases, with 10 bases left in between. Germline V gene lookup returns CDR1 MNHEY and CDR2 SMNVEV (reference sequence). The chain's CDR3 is CASSLGGFTYNEQFF. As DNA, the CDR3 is TGTGCCAGCAGTTTAGGTGGGTTCACCTACAATGAGCAGTTCTTC.

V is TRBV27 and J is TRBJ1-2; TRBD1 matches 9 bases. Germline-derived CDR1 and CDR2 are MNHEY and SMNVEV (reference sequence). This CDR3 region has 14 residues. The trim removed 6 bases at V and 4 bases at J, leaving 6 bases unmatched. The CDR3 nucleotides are TGTGCCAGCAGCCCCCTGGGACAGGGCTATGGCTACACCTTC. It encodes CASSPLGQGYGYTF.

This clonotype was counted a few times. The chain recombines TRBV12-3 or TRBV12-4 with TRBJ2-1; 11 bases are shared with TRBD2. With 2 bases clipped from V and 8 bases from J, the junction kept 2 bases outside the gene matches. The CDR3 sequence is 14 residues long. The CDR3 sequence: CASSLTSGSYEQFF. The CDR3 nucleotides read TGTGCCAGCAGTTTAACTAGCGGGAGCTATGAGCAGTTCTTC.

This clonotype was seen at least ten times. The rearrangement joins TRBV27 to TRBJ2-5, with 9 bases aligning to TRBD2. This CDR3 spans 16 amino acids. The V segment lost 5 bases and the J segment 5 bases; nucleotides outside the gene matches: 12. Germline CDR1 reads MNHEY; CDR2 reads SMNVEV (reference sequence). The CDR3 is CASSKLSGGPQETQYF. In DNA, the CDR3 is TGTGCCAGCAGTAAACTTAGCGGGGGACCGCAGGAGACCCAGTACTTC.

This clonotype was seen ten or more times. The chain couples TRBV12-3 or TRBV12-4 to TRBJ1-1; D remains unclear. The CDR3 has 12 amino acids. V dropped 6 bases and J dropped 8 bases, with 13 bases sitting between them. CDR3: CASSPTVPEAFF. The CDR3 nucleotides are TGTGCCAGCAGCCCGACGGTGCCCGAAGCTTTCTTT.

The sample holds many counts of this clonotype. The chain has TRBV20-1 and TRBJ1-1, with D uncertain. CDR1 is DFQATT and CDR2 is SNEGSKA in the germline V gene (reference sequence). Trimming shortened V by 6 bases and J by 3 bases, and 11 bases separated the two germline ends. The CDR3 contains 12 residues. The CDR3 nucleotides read TGCAGTGCGAGGCCGGGTGACACTGAAGCTTTCTTT. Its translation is CSARPGDTEAFF.

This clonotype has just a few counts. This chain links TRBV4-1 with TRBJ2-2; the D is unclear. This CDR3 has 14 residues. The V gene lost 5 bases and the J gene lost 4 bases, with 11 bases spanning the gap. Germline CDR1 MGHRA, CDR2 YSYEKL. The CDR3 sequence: CASSSLKTTGELFF. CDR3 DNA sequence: TGCGCCAGCAGCTCTCTAAAAACCACCGGGGAGCTGTTTTTT.

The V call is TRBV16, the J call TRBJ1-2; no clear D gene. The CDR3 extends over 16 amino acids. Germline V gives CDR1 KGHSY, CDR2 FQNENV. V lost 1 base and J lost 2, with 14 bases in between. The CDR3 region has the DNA TGTGCCAGCAGCCAATTAGCGGGAGAGGTAAACTATGGCTACACCTTC. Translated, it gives CASSQLAGEVNYGYTF.

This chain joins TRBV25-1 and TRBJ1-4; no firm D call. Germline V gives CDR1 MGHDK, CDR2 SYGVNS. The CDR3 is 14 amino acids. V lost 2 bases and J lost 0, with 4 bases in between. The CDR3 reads CASSEIATNEKLFF. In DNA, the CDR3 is TGTGCCAGCAGTGAAATAGCAACTAATGAAAAACTGTTTTTT.

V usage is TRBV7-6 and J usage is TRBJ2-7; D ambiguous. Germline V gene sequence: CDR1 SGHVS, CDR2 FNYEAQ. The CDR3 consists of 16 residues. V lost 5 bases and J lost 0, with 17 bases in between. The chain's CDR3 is CASSPTEGLSSYEQYF. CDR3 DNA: TGTGCCAGCAGCCCGACGGAAGGGCTGAGCTCCTACGAGCAGTACTTC.

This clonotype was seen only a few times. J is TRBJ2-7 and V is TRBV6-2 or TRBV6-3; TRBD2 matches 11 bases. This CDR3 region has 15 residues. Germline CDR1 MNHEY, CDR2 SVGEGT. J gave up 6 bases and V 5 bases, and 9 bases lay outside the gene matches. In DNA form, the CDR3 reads TGTGCCAGCAGTGAAATGTCGCTAGCGGGAGGCGAGCAGTACTTC. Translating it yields CASSEMSLAGGEQYF.

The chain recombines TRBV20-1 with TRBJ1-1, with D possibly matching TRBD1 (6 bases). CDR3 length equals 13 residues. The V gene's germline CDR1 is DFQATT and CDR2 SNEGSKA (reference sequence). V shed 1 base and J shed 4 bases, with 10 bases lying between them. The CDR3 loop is CSARARGGTEAFF. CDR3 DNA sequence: TGCAGTGCTAGAGCTAGGGGGGGCACTGAAGCTTTCTTT.

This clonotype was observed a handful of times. The CDR3 spells CASSTGLAAGEQFF. In DNA form, the CDR3 reads TGTGCCAGCAGCACCGGACTAGCGGCAGGAGAGCAGTTCTTC. The chain is built from TRBV7-2 and TRBJ2-1; the match to TRBD2 covers 10 bases. CDR1 and CDR2 from the germline V gene are SGHTA and FQGNSA. V trimming: 5 bases; J trimming: 10 bases; junction bases outside the gene matches: 8. There are 14 residues in the CDR3. The whole variable domain, filled in from reference TRBV7-2 and TRBJ2-1, reads GAGVSQSPSNKVTEKGKDVELRCDPISGHTALYWYRQSLGQGLEFLIYFQGNSAPDKSGLPSDRFSAERTGGSVSTLTIQRTQQEDSAVYLCASSTGLAAGEQFFGPGTRLTVL.

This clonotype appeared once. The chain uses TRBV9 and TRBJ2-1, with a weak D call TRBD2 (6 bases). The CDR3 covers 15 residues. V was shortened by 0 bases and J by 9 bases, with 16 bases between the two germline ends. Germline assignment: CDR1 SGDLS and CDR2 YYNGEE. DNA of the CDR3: TGTGCCAGCAGCGTAGGCAGCGGGTCCACCGGTGAGCAGTTCTTC. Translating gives CASSVGSGSTGEQFF.

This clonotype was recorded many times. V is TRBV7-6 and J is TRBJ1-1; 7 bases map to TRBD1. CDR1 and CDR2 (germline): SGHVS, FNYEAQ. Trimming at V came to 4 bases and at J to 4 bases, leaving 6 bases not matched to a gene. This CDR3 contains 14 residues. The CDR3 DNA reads TGTGCCAGCAGCTATCTAACAGGGGCCACTGAAGCTTTCTTT. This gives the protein CASSYLTGATEAFF.